This T cell receptor beta chain was sequenced for a study of metastatic and nonmetastatic thyroid tumors (dated by TCRdb to between 2020 and 2021). As for the study more broadly: The researchers compared repertoires between peripheral blood samples and tumor or nodule tissue samples from patients with malignant or benign thyroid disease.

The library was obtained by PCR. TCRdb records Illumina HiSeq 4000 as the sequencer. High-throughput sequencing was used to profile the TCR beta-chain CDR3 region of every patient. The authors processed their data as follows. The researchers built a classifier to tell apart papillary thyroid cancer patients with distant metastasis, based on CDR3 differences among clinicopathological groups. Repertoire diversity was assessed with the Shannon index, and tumor-blood repertoire similarity with the Morisita-Horn index. Using fastp trimming at Q25 and MiXCR clonotype assembly, TCRdb reanalyzed the public sequencing data and kept in-frame beta chains. For this entry, the V and J calls and clone size follow TCRdb and not the study's own pipeline. This sample holds fewer than 100,000 clones; under 15% were observed only once. The top ten hold 3.6% of the sample. What the work shows at the level of the full study, not this receptor alone: In both blood and tumor samples, TCR beta diversity was reported to be significantly higher in malignant tumors than in benign nodules.

Looking up the germline V gene yields CDR1 SQVTM and CDR2 ANQGSEA. From the cysteine up to the phenylalanine, the CDR3 has a length of 13 residues. Just the 39-base CDR3 DNA is kept, in frame starting at base 1. V ends up 4 bases short and J 1 base short, with an unmatched junction base count of 4. No treatment had been received by any patient before thyroid surgery. The study retrospectively analysed patient clinical samples collected from the early 2010s to the late 2010s using T-cell receptor beta sequencing. This clone was seen at least ten times. The antigen this receptor binds is unknown. The record has no base qualities; no much larger clone is one base away.

Sequencing input: blood. Here the chain combines TRBV29-1 and TRBJ2-7, and TRBD1 aligns with 7 junction nucleotides. The clonotype comes from a female donor with papillary thyroid cancer or a benign thyroid nodule (not recorded which). Some clones in this sample may be carry-over from other donors' samples. The nucleotide sequence reads TGCAGCGTTGCCCAGACAGGGTCCTACGAGCAGTACTTC. It is translated as CSVAQTGSYEQYF.